The 19 T cell receptor beta chains given below trace back to one sample, sequenced in a study of radiation and T cells in renal cell carcinoma. Clones were sequenced by immunoSEQ multiplex PCR, and TCRdb holds only the in-frame ones, with some missing. The sample records roughly 170,000 clones, about 88% being singletons. Indicated time point: blood 4 weeks post-SBRT, at nephrectomy. Described treatment: 15 Gy SBRT to primary tumor, nephrectomy 4 weeks later. Sequenced material: blood, taken from a patient whose treatment included radiotherapy and nephrectomy. These receptors came from a woman aged 50 to 60 with renal cell carcinoma.

This chain joins TRBV7-8 and TRBJ2-3; D is tentatively TRBD1 or TRBD2 (5 bases each). This CDR3 has 15 amino acids. Germline V lookup: CDR1 SGHVS, CDR2 FQNEAQ. Trimming removed 2 bases at V and 6 bases at J, with 15 bases between. For the CDR3, the DNA is TGTGCCAGCAGCTTATTTCGGGGCGAAGGGGATACGCAGTATTTT. Its translation: CASSLFRGEGDTQYF.

The chain recombines TRBV5-6 with TRBJ1-5; 9 bases line up with TRBD1. The V and J ends lost 5 bases and 6 bases, in that order; junction bases with no gene match: 15. The CDR3 spans 17 residues. Germline V lookup: CDR1 SGHDT, CDR2 YYEEEE. The CDR3 loop reads CASSSTGTGIRGQPQHF. CDR3 DNA sequence: TGTGCCAGCAGTTCAACCGGGACAGGGATACGAGGTCAGCCCCAGCATTTT.

The chain is built from TRBV15 and TRBJ1-1; D gene unclear. Germline lookup yields CDR1 LNHNV and CDR2 YYDKDF (reference sequence). This CDR3 comprises 11 residues. V was cut by 1 base and J by 11 bases, with 8 bases left in between. CDR3 sequence reads: CATSRAAVAFF. As DNA, the CDR3 is TGTGCCACCAGCAGAGCCGCGGTGGCTTTCTTT.

Only one count was recorded for this clone. The germline gene is not matched at one end of the junction; a read error may be the cause. This chain uses TRBV6-5 with TRBJ1-1; possible D gene TRBD1, 6 bases. Germline CDR1 MNHEY, CDR2 SVGAGI. CDR3 size: 15 residues. The CDR3 reads CASSYSRIGDTEAFF. The CDR3 region has the DNA TGTGCCAGCAGTTACTCGAGGATAGGGGACACCGAAGCTTTCTTT.

This chain connects TRBV4-1 to TRBJ1-6; D is ambiguous. The CDR3 is made up of 15 amino acids. V lost 1 base and J lost 6, with 10 bases in between. CDR1 MGHRA and CDR2 YSYEKL come from the germline V gene. The CDR3 loop is CASSQGPTVNSPLHF. Written as DNA, the CDR3 is TGCGCCAGCAGCCAAGGACCTACAGTTAATTCACCCCTCCACTTT.

The chain has TRBV5-6 and TRBJ2-1; D is undetermined. Germline CDR1 and CDR2: SGHDT and YYEEEE. V lost 1 base, J lost 8 bases, and 19 bases lay in between. This CDR3 contains 16 residues. In nucleotides, the CDR3 is TGTGCCAGCAGCTTGTTATCTCCCTCCCCTGGGGATGAGCAGTTCTTC. It specifies CASSLLSPSPGDEQFF.

The genes are TRBV15 and TRBJ2-1; 15 nucleotides line up with TRBD2. V lost 3 bases and J lost 9; bases outside the gene matches: 9. CDR1 is LNHNV and CDR2 is YYDKDF in the germline V gene (reference sequence). This CDR3 is built from 17 residues. The CDR3 DNA sequence: TGTGCCACCAGCAGGGGACTAGCGGGGGGAAGCAAAGGTGAGCAGTTCTTC. This gives the protein CATSRGLAGGSKGEQFF.

This chain uses TRBV29-1 with TRBJ1-4, with D maybe TRBD1 (6 bases). This CDR3 is built from 13 residues. Trimming stripped 7 bases from V and 4 bases from J, with 13 bases between. Germline-derived CDR1 and CDR2 are SQVTM and ANQGSEA. CDR3 coding DNA: TGCAGCGCCGGGTGGACAGATAATGAAAAACTGTTTTTT. Encoded protein: CSAGWTDNEKLFF.

This sequence joins TRBV29-1 and TRBJ2-1; D is possibly TRBD1 or TRBD2 (6 bases each). This CDR3 contains 12 residues. V was pared by 6 bases and J by 11 bases, with 17 bases between. Germline V gene lookup returns CDR1 SQVTM and CDR2 ANQGSEA. For the CDR3, the DNA is TGCAGCGTCAAAGAGGGGGGAAGTAAGCAGTTCTTC. Its protein is CSVKEGGSKQFF.

The V gene is TRBV30, the J gene TRBJ1-4; D might be TRBD1 (5 bases). Germline V lookup: CDR1 GTSNPN, CDR2 SVGIG (reference sequence). The CDR3 has 12 residues. Deletions cut 5 bases from V and 8 bases from J, with 12 bases between. CDR3 region: CAWSYRGEKLFF. The DNA of the CDR3 is TGTGCCTGGTCCTATAGGGGAGAAAAACTGTTTTTT.

The genes are TRBV5-6 and TRBJ2-2; the D call may be TRBD1 or TRBD2 (5 bases each). Deletions cut 0 bases from V and 1 base from J, with 10 bases between. Germline-derived CDR1 and CDR2 are SGHDT and YYEEEE. The CDR3 is 16 residues long. CDR3 in DNA: TGTGCCAGCAGCTTGGGTGGGGGTAAGAACACCGGGGAGCTGTTTTTT. Protein product: CASSLGGGKNTGELFF.

This chain joins TRBV7-9 and TRBJ2-2, with D possibly matching TRBD1 (5 bases). V shed 3 bases and J shed 6 bases, with 17 bases lying between them. The CDR3 covers 16 residues. Germline V CDR1 and CDR2: SEHNR, FQNEAQ (reference sequence). The CDR3 region has the DNA TGTGCCAGCAGCTTGAGTCAGGGTAGCAGGGCCGGGGAGCTGTTTTTT. Its translation is CASSLSQGSRAGELFF.

This clone has a single count. This rearrangement joins TRBV6-1 to TRBJ1-2; tentative D call: TRBD1 (5 bases). Trimming cost V 2 bases and J 0 bases, with 10 bases left between them. Germline CDR1 and CDR2: MNHNS and SASEGT. The CDR3 spans 15 residues. CDR3 bases: TGTGCCAGCAGTGAAATACTGACAGCTAACTATGGCTACACCTTC. Its translation is CASSEILTANYGYTF.

The rearrangement uses TRBV5-5 and TRBJ1-6, with 8 bases lining up with TRBD1. Germline V gene sequence: CDR1 SGHKS, CDR2 YYEKEE (reference sequence). Unmatched junction bases numbered 4, after V lost 0 bases and J lost 14 bases. CDR3 length: 13 residues. CDR3 sequence: CASSLEDRESLHF. The CDR3 DNA reads TGTGCCAGCAGCTTGGAGGACAGGGAATCCCTCCACTTT.

This chain links TRBV5-1 with TRBJ2-2, with 8 bases aligning to TRBD1. V shed 3 bases, J shed 1 base, and the junction held 5 bases outside the gene matches. The germline CDR1 and CDR2 sequences are SGHRS and YFSETQ. CDR3 length: 16 amino acids. The CDR3 is CASSSGDRGNTGELFF. For the CDR3, the DNA is TGCGCCAGCAGCTCCGGAGACAGGGGGAACACCGGGGAGCTGTTTTTT.

The chain is built from TRBV7-9 and TRBJ2-3; no clear D. V was clipped by 3 bases and J by 0 bases, with 4 bases between them. Looked up from germline, CDR1 is SEHNR and CDR2 is FQNEAQ (reference sequence). CDR3 length equals 13 residues. CDR3 sequence (DNA): TGTGCCAGCAGCTTGGGCAGCACAGATACGCAGTATTTT. This encodes CASSLGSTDTQYF.

The rearrangement links TRBV2 to TRBJ2-5; D may be TRBD2 (6 bases). The V gene's germline CDR1 is SNHLY and CDR2 FYNNEI. CDR3 length: 13 amino acids. The germline V and J ends were trimmed by 4 bases and 2 bases, with 8 bases remaining between them. The CDR3 protein is CASSGGLQETQYF. The CDR3 nucleotides read TGTGCCAGCAGTGGGGGACTTCAAGAGACCCAGTACTTC.

This clone was seen only once. The V gene is TRBV7-6, the J gene TRBJ2-3, with a possible D match to TRBD2 (6 bases). The CDR3 is made up of 16 amino acids. Trimming cost V 1 base and J 3 bases, with 14 bases left between them. Germline V gene sequence: CDR1 SGHVS, CDR2 FNYEAQ. The CDR3 nucleotides are TGTGCCAGCAGCTTAGTTAAGGTTGGGGGGACAGATACGCAGTATTTT. Translation gives CASSLVKVGGTDTQYF.

This chain links TRBV5-1 with TRBJ2-7; D is unclear. Trimming stripped 0 bases from V and 0 bases from J, with 10 bases between. The germline gives CDR1 SGHRS, CDR2 YFSETQ. The CDR3 consists of 15 residues. CDR3 in DNA: TGCGCCAGCAGCTTGGACTCTCTGGACTCCTACGAGCAGTACTTC. The encoded protein is CASSLDSLDSYEQYF.